A single sample gave rise to the 8 T cell receptor beta chains below, sequenced in a study of T-cell memory formation after mild COVID-19. TCRdb used MiXCR to reprocess the 5' RACE reads, holding one entry per CDR3 protein. The profile shows around 140,000 distinct CDR3 sequences, roughly 21% of them singletons. Source material: PBMCs or a T cell subset sorted from them (not recorded which). The receptor source for this set is an adult woman who had mild COVID-19 (a few samples of this study predate the infection). Cell type and time point are not known.

This clonotype came up a few times. The CDR3 region has the DNA TGCAGTGCTAGAGGGATTAAGGGGGCGGGCAATCAGCCCCAGCATTTT. Translated, it gives CSARGIKGAGNQPQHF. This chain joins TRBV20-1 and TRBJ1-5; 7 nucleotides agree with TRBD1. J lost 2 bases, V lost 1 base, and 8 bases had no gene match. From germline, CDR1 is DFQATT and CDR2 SNEGSKA (reference sequence). The CDR3 runs 16 residues.

V and J are TRBV24-1 and TRBJ2-1, with 9 positions matching TRBD1. J lost 2 bases, V lost 3 bases, and 4 bases had no gene match. This CDR3 has 16 amino acids. Germline V gene lookup returns CDR1 KGHDR and CDR2 SFDVKD. The DNA for the CDR3 is TGTGCCACCAGTGATGTTGGGGACAGGGCCTACAATGAGCAGTTCTTC. Amino acids: CATSDVGDRAYNEQFF.

The CDR3 nucleotides are TGCAGCGTTGGATCGGACAGGGGAAATACGCAGTATTTT. This codes for CSVGSDRGNTQYF. V is TRBV29-1 and J is TRBJ2-3; 9 bases are shared with TRBD1. Trimming cost V 4 bases and J 7 bases; bases outside gene matches: 6. The CDR3 consists of 13 residues. Germline V gene data show CDR1 as SQVTM and CDR2 as ANQGSEA.

This clonotype was seen once. This chain links TRBV3-1 with TRBJ2-7, with TRBD1 matching over 10 bases. Looked up from germline, CDR1 is LGHDT and CDR2 is YNNKEL (reference sequence). V was pared by 4 bases and J by 7 bases, with 4 bases of the junction left unmatched. The CDR3 contains 13 residues. The CDR3 DNA sequence: TGTGCCAGCAGCCGACAGGGGGCTCGTGAGCAGTACTTC. Protein product: CASSRQGAREQYF.

The chain uses TRBV5-5 and TRBJ2-7, with D possibly being TRBD1 (5 bases). V dropped 4 bases and J dropped 6 bases, with 17 bases sitting between them. CDR3 size: 14 residues. Germline CDR1 is SGHKS and CDR2 is YYEKEE (reference sequence). This CDR3 reads CASSPTGMGFEQYF. As DNA, the CDR3 is TGTGCCAGCAGCCCAACAGGAATGGGGTTCGAGCAGTACTTC.

This clonotype was counted at least ten times. The chain employs TRBV6-5 and TRBJ2-2; D not certain. The V end lost 4 bases, the J end lost 9 bases, and 15 bases lay between the germline ends. The CDR3 runs to 14 residues. CDR1 MNHEY and CDR2 SVGAGI come from the germline V gene. Here the CDR3 DNA reads TGTGCCAGCAGTTCCCCCCAGATAGGGAGGGAGCTGTTTTTT. Protein: CASSSPQIGRELFF.

The CDR3 DNA follows: TGTGCCAGCAGTTTACAGCGGGGGGGCCGGGGTGGCGAGCAGTACTTC. Protein sequence: CASSLQRGGRGGEQYF. V gene TRBV12-3 or TRBV12-4 combines with J gene TRBJ2-7; 10 bases line up with TRBD2. The CDR3 sequence is 16 residues long. The J segment lost 6 bases and the V segment lost 2 bases, leaving 10 bases of the junction unmatched.

The genes are TRBV7-2 and TRBJ1-2; D gene ambiguous. The CDR3 is 13 residues long. V gave up 5 bases and J gave up 8 bases, with 15 bases separating them. Germline loops: CDR1 SGHTA, CDR2 FQGNSA. Here the CDR3 reads CASSPGGPWGYTF. CDR3 coding DNA: TGTGCCAGCAGCCCAGGAGGGCCTTGGGGCTACACCTTC.